The rows below give T cell receptor beta chains drawn from one sample of a study of blood T cell repertoires in COVID-19. Libraries were prepared by immunoSEQ multiplex PCR; TCRdb keeps only in-frame clonotypes and omits some of them. The sample shows approximately 270,000 clones, over 75% of them seen only once. What was sequenced was PBMCs or T cells enriched from blood (not recorded which). These receptors came from a woman aged 45 to 65 who had recovered from COVID-19. The CDR3 runs from the conserved cysteine through the conserved F or W.

>TRBJ2-7|TRBV5-5
CASSPLQGAREQYF
>TRBJ1-1|TRBV27
CASSLSLVVNTEAFF
>TRBJ2-1|TRBV7-9
CASSLVVAGEENEQFF
>TRBJ2-1|TRBV28
CASSAWAGSSGIGGNEQFF
>TRBJ1-2|TRBV6-5
CASRDRPYGYTF
>TRBJ1-2|TRBV24-1
CATSLSGGEDGYTF
>TRBJ2-5|TRBV18
CASSPTLASRGETQYF
>TRBJ2-2|TRBV5-1
CASSLFSSANTGELFF
>TRBJ2-5|TRBV5-4
CASSLEGFGATQYF
>TRBJ2-2|TRBV7-2
CASSLGGSSNTGELFF
>TRBJ2-7|TRBV4-2
CASSPNPQGGAYEQYF
>TRBJ2-2|TRBV19
CARGRGLAGGPVPGELFF
>TRBJ1-5|TRBV18
CASSPQNSNQPQHF
>TRBJ2-1|TRBV18
CASSPLTSGRSDEQFF
>TRBJ2-7|TRBV5-6
CASSSLRQGPSLPQYF
>TRBJ1-2|TRBV5-1
CASSLDRARYGYTF
>TRBJ2-1|TRBV20-1
CSARNYDEQFF
>TRBJ2-7|TRBV5-1
CASSGRDEQYF
>TRBJ2-7|TRBV6-1
CASSEAPGGSEQYF
>TRBJ2-7|TRBV6-5
CASRDSKSYEQYF
>TRBJ1-6|TRBV13
CASSPHPPGANPSPLHF
>TRBJ2-5|TRBV6-5
CASTYRDRGRETQYF
>TRBJ2-2|TRBV25-1
CASSEEAGELFF
>TRBJ1-2|TRBV7-9
CASSLKSDIYGYTF
>TRBJ1-2|TRBV15
CATSRGPRYGYTF
>TRBJ1-6|TRBV28
CASSLPFDRAFKNSPLHF
>TRBJ2-7|TRBV7-9
CASSLWGGSSYEQYF
>TRBJ1-2|TRBV28
CASSLVTGWSVYGYTF
>TRBJ2-3|TRBV6-5
CASGQGQGSTDTQYF
>TRBJ2-2|TRBV3-1/TRBV3-2
CASSQESRLNTGELFF
>TRBJ2-7|TRBV7-9
CASWITGSYEQYF
>TRBJ2-7|TRBV28
CASSETGHIYEQYF
>TRBJ2-2|TRBV3-1/TRBV3-2
CASTFRGGANTGELFF
>TRBJ1-1|TRBV10-3
CAISEIGQGNTEAFF
>TRBJ2-1|TRBV6-1
CASSEGGLTGFF
>TRBJ2-1|TRBV28
CASSSGLAANEQFF
>TRBJ2-1|TRBV28
CASSPYNEQFF
>TRBJ1-1|TRBV15
CATSRRSSEAFF
>TRBJ2-7|TRBV5-6
CASSFIAVAGFYEQYF
>TRBJ2-2|TRBV27
CASSRGVRNTGELFF
>TRBJ1-1|TRBV2
CASGQIMNTEAFF
>TRBJ2-1|TRBV6-1
CASSEVGGGSRLFF
>TRBJ2-7|TRBV4-1
CASSPGQSSYEQYF
>TRBJ2-7|TRBV4-2
CASSPRETSGTYEQYF
>TRBJ2-5|TRBV5-1
CASSSSSGRRETQYF
>TRBJ1-1|TRBV10-3
CAIRVDREAFF
>TRBJ2-4|TRBV5-6
CASSLFGDRGTAKNIQYF
>TRBJ2-2|TRBV5-1
CASSSLGQGRAGELFF
>TRBJ2-3|TRBV9
CASSVKTGSTDTQYF
>TRBJ1-5|TRBV29-1
CSVDPGTIIQPQHF
>TRBJ1-5|TRBV6-6
CASSHAGVKSSNQPQHF
>TRBJ2-5|TRBV2
CASSEVAGERETQYF